The present TCR beta chain was sequenced within a study of OX40 agonist ivuxolimab in advanced cancers. Overall study findings and caveats: At 0.1 to 3.0 mg/kg, CD4+ and CD8+ blood T cells expanded clonally by week 6. Specificity for antigen went undetermined in the expanded peripheral T cells. Normalized T-cell clonal expansion was also low in some nonresponders.

Points on this clone: Antigen: not known.

Patients with a history of autoimmune disease or on systemic immunosuppression were excluded. Looked up from germline, CDR1 is MDHEN and CDR2 is SYDVKM. The CDR3 length is 15 residues. J was trimmed by 5 bases and V by 4 bases; bases with no gene match: 9. Some clones are missing from TCRdb's copy, which holds only in-frame ones; the method was immunoSEQ multiplex PCR. The table lists tens of thousands of clones, 85% to 90% of them singletons. This receptor was taken from an adult with an advanced solid tumor such as melanoma, head and neck, liver or kidney cancer. Sequences were derived from CD4+ or CD8+ T cells sorted from blood, sampled in a trial of the OX40 agonist ivuxolimab. The chain uses TRBV28 and TRBJ2-7; TRBD1 matches at 9 bases. The CDR3 sequence: CASSYPGQGGDEQYF. The CDR3 DNA reads TGTGCCAGCAGTTACCCGGGACAGGGCGGCGACGAGCAGTACTTC.